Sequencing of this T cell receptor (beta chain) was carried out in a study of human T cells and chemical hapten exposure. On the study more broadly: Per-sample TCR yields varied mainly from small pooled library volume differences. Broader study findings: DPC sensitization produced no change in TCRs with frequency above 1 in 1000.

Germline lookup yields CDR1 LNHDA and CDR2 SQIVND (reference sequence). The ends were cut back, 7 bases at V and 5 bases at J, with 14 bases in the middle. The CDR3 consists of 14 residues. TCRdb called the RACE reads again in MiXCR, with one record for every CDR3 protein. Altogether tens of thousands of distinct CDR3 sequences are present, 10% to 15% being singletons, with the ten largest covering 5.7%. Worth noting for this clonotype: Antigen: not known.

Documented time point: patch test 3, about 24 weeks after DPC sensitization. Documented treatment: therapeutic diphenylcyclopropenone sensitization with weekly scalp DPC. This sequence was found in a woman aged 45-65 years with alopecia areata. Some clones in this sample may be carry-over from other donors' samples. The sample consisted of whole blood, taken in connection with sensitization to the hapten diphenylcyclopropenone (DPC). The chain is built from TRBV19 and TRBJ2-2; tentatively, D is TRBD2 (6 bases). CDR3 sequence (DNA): TGTGCCAGTACCCCGACTAGTATGACCGGGGAGCTGTTTTTT. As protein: CASTPTSMTGELFF.